The 25 T cell receptor beta chains below were found in one sample sequenced in a study of blood T cell repertoires in COVID-19. Sequencing was performed with immunoSEQ multiplex PCR; in TCRdb, only in-frame clones are kept and a portion is missing. The data hold around 200,000 clones, with more than 85% observed a single time. Sequenced: peripheral blood. The receptors come from a man younger than 45 with acute or convalescent COVID-19.

V gene TRBV19 combines with J gene TRBJ1-3; D is undetermined. The V end was cut by 6 bases, the J end by 6 bases, with 12 bases between. CDR3 length: 13 residues. Germline assignment: CDR1 LNHDA and CDR2 SQIVND (reference sequence). The CDR3 DNA sequence: TGTGCCAGTAGAACCAGTCTCCTAAACACCATATATTTT. Its translation is CASRTSLLNTIYF.

The rearrangement uses TRBV2 and TRBJ2-7; 11 bases agree with TRBD1. This CDR3 contains 14 residues. Germline CDR1 reads SNHLY; CDR2 reads FYNNEI. Losses at the gene ends were 8 bases for V and 0 bases for J; bases not matched to a gene: 3. The CDR3 loop is CASSGQGGSYEQYF. DNA for the CDR3: TGTGCCAGCTCGGGACAGGGGGGCTCCTACGAGCAGTACTTC. The full variable domain, its missing parts supplied by reference TRBV2 and TRBJ2-7, is EPEVTQTPSHQVTQMGQEVILRCVPISNHLYFYWYRQILGQKVEFLVSFYNNEISEKSEIFDDQFSVERPDGSNFTLKIRSTKLEDSAMYFCASSGQGGSYEQYFGPGTRLTVT.

The chain links TRBV7-9 to TRBJ2-1; TRBD2 aligns across 11 bases. This CDR3 is built from 18 residues. With V trimmed by 1 base and J by 5 bases, 10 bases remained unmatched. Germline CDR1 and CDR2: SEHNR and FQNEAQ (reference sequence). The CDR3 reads CASSLEVGLAGGNNEQFF. CDR3 DNA: TGTGCCAGCAGCTTAGAAGTCGGCCTAGCGGGAGGAAACAATGAGCAGTTCTTC.

The J gene is TRBJ1-2, the V gene TRBV29-1; 7 bases agree with TRBD1. CDR3 length: 13 amino acids. Germline V gene sequence: CDR1 SQVTM, CDR2 ANQGSEA. Trimming at V came to 7 bases and at J to 2 bases, leaving 7 bases not matched to a gene. The chain's CDR3 is CSAGETGNYGYTF. Written as DNA, the CDR3 is TGCAGCGCCGGAGAGACAGGGAACTATGGCTACACCTTC. The variable domain in full, with the rest retrieved from reference TRBV29-1 and TRBJ1-2, is SAVISQKPSRDICQRGTSLTIQCQVDSQVTMMFWYRQQPGQSLTLIATANQGSEATYESGFVIDKFPISRPNLTFSTLTVSNMSPEDSSIYLCSAGETGNYGYTFGSGTRLTVV.

The rearrangement uses TRBV20-1 and TRBJ2-3; D uncertain. This CDR3 contains 11 residues. The germline gives CDR1 DFQATT, CDR2 SNEGSKA (reference sequence). CDR3 residues: CNLERTDTQYF. The CDR3 DNA reads as TGCAACCTGGAGCGCACAGATACGCAGTATTTT.

V gene TRBV27 combines with J gene TRBJ2-2; 8 bases are shared with TRBD1. CDR3 length: 15 amino acids. In germline, CDR1 is MNHEY, CDR2 SMNVEV (reference sequence). V gave up 6 bases and J gave up 0 bases; unmatched junction bases: 3. The CDR3 is CASRPGQANTGELFF. CDR3 coding DNA: TGTGCCAGCAGGCCGGGACAGGCGAACACCGGGGAGCTGTTTTTT.

The chain links TRBV15 to TRBJ2-1; tentatively, D is TRBD1 (5 bases). Germline-derived CDR1 and CDR2 are LNHNV and YYDKDF (reference sequence). The ends were cut back, 5 bases at V and 7 bases at J, with 12 bases in the middle. This CDR3 has 13 residues. The CDR3 nucleotides read TGTGCCACCAGCTCCGAACAGGTAAATGAGCAGTTCTTC. Translated: CATSSEQVNEQFF.

The CDR3 DNA follows: TGTGCCAGCAGCTTAGCCAGTTACAATGAGCAGTTCTTC. This gives the protein CASSLASYNEQFF. The chain has TRBV7-9 and TRBJ2-1; the D is unclear. In germline, CDR1 is SEHNR, CDR2 FQNEAQ (reference sequence). Trimming pared 0 bases from V and 4 bases from J, leaving 4 bases between. This CDR3 has 13 residues.

V and J are TRBV7-6 and TRBJ2-5, with D perhaps matching TRBD1 (6 bases). The V gene's germline CDR1 is SGHVS and CDR2 FNYEAQ. The V end was cut by 6 bases, the J end by 5 bases, with 19 bases between. The CDR3 extends over 15 amino acids. The CDR3 sequence is CASSKGDAGVETQYF. Written as DNA, the CDR3 is TGTGCCAGCAGTAAAGGGGACGCAGGGGTTGAGACCCAGTACTTC. Together with reference TRBV7-6 and TRBJ2-5, the CDR3 gives the full variable domain: GAGVSQSPRYKVTKRGQDVALRCDPISGHVSLYWYRQALGQGPEFLTYFNYEAQQDKSGLPNDRFSAERPEGSISTLTIQRTEQRDSAMYRCASSKGDAGVETQYFGPGTRLLVL.

This rearrangement joins TRBV27 to TRBJ2-2, with D unclear. The CDR3 totals 14 residues. In germline, CDR1 is MNHEY, CDR2 SMNVEV (reference sequence). Trimming cost V 6 bases and J 1 base, with 9 bases left between them. The CDR3 DNA reads as TGTGCCAGCAGCCTCGTAGTGAACACCGGGGAGCTGTTTTTT. Its protein is CASSLVVNTGELFF.

The chain recombines TRBV5-1 with TRBJ1-2; D possibly corresponds to TRBD1 (5 bases). Trimming cost V 4 bases and J 12 bases, with 22 bases left between them. There are 14 residues in the CDR3. Germline CDR1 and CDR2: SGHRS and YFSETQ. The CDR3 nucleotides are TGCGCCAGCAGCCGCAGGGCCCCAGACCGGCTGAACACCTTC. Its protein is CASSRRAPDRLNTF.

The chain carries TRBV6-5 and TRBJ1-3; 7 bases line up with TRBD1. Germline CDR1 and CDR2: MNHEY and SVGAGI. The CDR3 length is 14 residues. V lost 6 bases, J lost 2 bases, and 4 bases stayed unmatched. The CDR3 region is CASRLDRAGNTIYF. CDR3 sequence (DNA): TGTGCCAGCAGGCTAGACAGGGCTGGAAACACCATATATTTT.

The chain links TRBV2 to TRBJ1-2; the match to TRBD1 covers 7 bases. The CDR3 spans 15 residues. Per the germline V gene, CDR1 is SNHLY and CDR2 is FYNNEI. V trimming: 6 bases; J trimming: 2 bases; junction bases outside the gene matches: 9. The CDR3 bases are TGTGCCAGCAGCCCTAGGGACAGTTTAAACTATGGCTACACCTTC. Protein product: CASSPRDSLNYGYTF.

V is TRBV6-5 and J is TRBJ1-6; D possibly corresponds to TRBD1 (5 bases). The CDR3 length is 15 residues. V lost 5 bases, J lost 6 bases, and 14 bases lay in between. CDR1 and CDR2 from the germline V gene are MNHEY and SVGAGI. This CDR3 is CASSPPSQGNSPLHF. As DNA, the CDR3 is TGTGCCAGCAGTCCCCCGTCGCAGGGTAATTCACCCCTCCACTTT.

This clone has a handful of counts. CDR3 DNA sequence: TGTGCCAGCAGCCCGGACTCGGGCGCTTTCTTT. Translated: CASSPDSGAFF. The chain carries TRBV6-6 and TRBJ1-1; no reliable D call. Looked up from germline, CDR1 is MNHNY and CDR2 is SVGAGI (reference sequence). The CDR3 spans 11 residues. V was cut by 6 bases and J by 11 bases, with 13 bases left in between.

The V call is TRBV7-3, the J call TRBJ1-5; 7 nucleotides align to TRBD1. Trimming removed 5 bases from V and 7 bases from J; junction bases left unmatched: 5. In germline, CDR1 is SGHTA, CDR2 FQGTGA. CDR3 length: 13 residues. The CDR3 region is CASSLDREQPQHF. CDR3 in DNA: TGTGCCAGCAGCCTTGACAGGGAACAGCCCCAGCATTTT.

The chain recombines TRBV28 with TRBJ2-2; 7 bases line up with TRBD2. V lost 3 bases, J lost 6 bases, and 10 bases stayed unmatched. From germline, CDR1 is MDHEN and CDR2 SYDVKM. The CDR3 covers 16 residues. Here the CDR3 reads CASSLGWSRGAGELFF. For the CDR3, the DNA is TGTGCCAGCAGTTTGGGGTGGTCCCGGGGGGCCGGGGAGCTGTTTTTT.

CDR3: CASSSGLAGYNEQFF. The CDR3 region has the DNA TGTGCCAGCAGCTCGGGACTAGCGGGCTACAATGAGCAGTTCTTC. This chain connects TRBV28 to TRBJ2-1, with 12 bases aligning to TRBD2. The CDR3 runs to 15 residues. With 6 bases clipped from V and 3 bases from J, the junction kept 3 bases outside the gene matches. Germline CDR1 reads MDHEN; CDR2 reads SYDVKM.

This clone turned up a few times. The rearrangement uses TRBV5-8 and TRBJ1-5, with TRBD1 matching over 8 bases. CDR1 is SGHTS, CDR2 YDEGEE, per germline. This CDR3 contains 15 residues. With 4 bases clipped from V and 9 bases from J, the junction kept 12 bases outside the gene matches. The CDR3 region has the DNA TGTGCCAGCAGCCTCGAGGGGGACAGGTGGGTGCCCCAGCATTTT. Amino acids: CASSLEGDRWVPQHF.

J is TRBJ1-1 and V is TRBV28; D not resolved. The germline gives CDR1 MDHEN, CDR2 SYDVKM. The V and J ends lost 3 bases and 1 base respectively, with 9 bases between them. The CDR3 consists of 14 residues. The CDR3 sequence is CASSFVARNTEAFF. The CDR3, as DNA: TGTGCCAGCAGTTTTGTGGCTAGGAACACTGAAGCTTTCTTT.

This sequence joins TRBV5-1 and TRBJ2-5; TRBD2 aligns across 8 bases. CDR1 and CDR2 from the germline V gene are SGHRS and YFSETQ. Losses at the gene ends were 4 bases for V and 5 bases for J; bases not matched to a gene: 25. CDR3 size: 20 residues. The CDR3 protein is CASSQAGLASWARLAETQYF. CDR3 nucleotide sequence: TGCGCCAGCAGCCAGGCCGGACTAGCTTCTTGGGCAAGGTTGGCGGAGACCCAGTACTTC.

The chain couples TRBV2 to TRBJ1-2, with D perhaps TRBD1 (6 bases). CDR3 length: 11 residues. The germline V gene encodes CDR1 SNHLY and CDR2 FYNNEI. V shed 5 bases and J shed 13 bases, with 14 bases lying between them. In DNA, the CDR3 is TGTGCCAGCAGTTATACAGGGATGAGCACCTTC. Its translation is CASSYTGMSTF. Full variable domain (missing parts from reference TRBV2 and TRBJ1-2): EPEVTQTPSHQVTQMGQEVILRCVPISNHLYFYWYRQILGQKVEFLVSFYNNEISEKSEIFDDQFSVERPDGSNFTLKIRSTKLEDSAMYFCASSYTGMSTFGSGTRLTVV.

The chain carries TRBV19 and TRBJ2-2; D possibly corresponds to TRBD2 (6 bases). Trimming took off 6 bases at V and 0 bases at J, with 14 bases between the two ends. This CDR3 region has 16 residues. In germline, CDR1 is LNHDA, CDR2 SQIVND (reference sequence). The CDR3 DNA sequence: TGTGCCAGTAGCCTTGGGGGAGGAGCGAACACCGGGGAGCTGTTTTTT. Translation gives CASSLGGGANTGELFF. The variable domain in full, with the rest retrieved from reference TRBV19 and TRBJ2-2, is DGGITQSPKYLFRKEGQNVTLSCEQNLNHDAMYWYRQDPGQGLRLIYYSQIVNDFQKGDIAEGYSVSREKKESFPLTVTSAQKNPTAFYLCASSLGGGANTGELFFGEGSRLTVL.

The chain combines TRBV7-8 with TRBJ2-7, with D maybe TRBD2 (6 bases). The length of the CDR3 is 14 residues. Trimming stripped 5 bases from V and 2 bases from J, with 13 bases between. CDR1 SGHVS and CDR2 FQNEAQ come from the germline V gene. This CDR3 is CASSPRDLAYEQYF. The CDR3 coding sequence is TGTGCCAGCAGCCCACGGGACTTAGCCTACGAGCAGTACTTC.

In this sample, this clone turned up once. The gene calls are TRBV27 and TRBJ2-3, with D possibly being TRBD2 (6 bases). The germline V gene has CDR1 MNHEY and CDR2 SMNVEV (reference sequence). This CDR3 has 13 residues. The V gene lost 8 bases and the J gene lost 2 bases, with 11 bases spanning the gap. CDR3 sequence (DNA): TGTGCCAGCCTCGGACTAACCACAGATACGCAGTATTTT. Its translation is CASLGLTTDTQYF.